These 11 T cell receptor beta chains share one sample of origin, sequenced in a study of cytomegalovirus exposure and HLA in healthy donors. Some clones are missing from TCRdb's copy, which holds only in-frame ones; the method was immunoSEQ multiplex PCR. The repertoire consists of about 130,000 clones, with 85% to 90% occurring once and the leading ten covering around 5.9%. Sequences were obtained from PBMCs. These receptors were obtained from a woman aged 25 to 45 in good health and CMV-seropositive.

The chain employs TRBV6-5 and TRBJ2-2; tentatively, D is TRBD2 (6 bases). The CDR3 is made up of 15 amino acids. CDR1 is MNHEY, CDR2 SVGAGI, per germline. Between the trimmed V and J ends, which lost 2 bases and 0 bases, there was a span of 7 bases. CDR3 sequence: CASSYSGSNTGELFF. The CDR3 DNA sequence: TGTGCCAGCAGTTACAGCGGGTCGAACACCGGGGAGCTGTTTTTT.

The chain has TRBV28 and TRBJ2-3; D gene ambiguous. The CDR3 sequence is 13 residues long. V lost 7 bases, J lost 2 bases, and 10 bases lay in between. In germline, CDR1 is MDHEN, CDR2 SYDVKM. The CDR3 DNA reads TGTGCCAGCAACATCAACCCCACAGATACGCAGTATTTT. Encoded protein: CASNINPTDTQYF.

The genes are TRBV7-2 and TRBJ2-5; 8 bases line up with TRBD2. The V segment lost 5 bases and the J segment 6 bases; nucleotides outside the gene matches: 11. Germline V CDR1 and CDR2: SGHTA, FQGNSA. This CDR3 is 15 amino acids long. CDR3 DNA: TGTGCCAGCAGCCCCACCGGCGGGGGGTTAAAGACCCAGTACTTC. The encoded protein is CASSPTGGGLKTQYF.

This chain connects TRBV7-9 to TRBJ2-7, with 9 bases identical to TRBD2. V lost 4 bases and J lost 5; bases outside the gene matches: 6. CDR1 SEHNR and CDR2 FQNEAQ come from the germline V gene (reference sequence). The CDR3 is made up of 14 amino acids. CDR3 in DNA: TGTGCCAGCAGCTCACGACTAGCGGAAGACGAGCAGTACTTC. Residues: CASSSRLAEDEQYF. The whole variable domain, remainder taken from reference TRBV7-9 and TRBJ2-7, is DTGVSQNPRHKITKRGQNVTFRCDPISEHNRLYWYRQTLGQGPEFLTYFQNEAQLEKSRLLSDRFSAERPKGSFSTLEIQRTEQGDSAMYLCASSSRLAEDEQYFGPGTRLTVT.

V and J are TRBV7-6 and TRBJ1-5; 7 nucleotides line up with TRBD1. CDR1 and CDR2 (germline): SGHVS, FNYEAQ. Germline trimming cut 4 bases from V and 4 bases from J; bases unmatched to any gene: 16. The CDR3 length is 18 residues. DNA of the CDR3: TGTGCCAGCAGCTCCTATCCCCTAAGACAGGGACAAAATCAGCCCCAGCATTTT. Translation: CASSSYPLRQGQNQPQHF.

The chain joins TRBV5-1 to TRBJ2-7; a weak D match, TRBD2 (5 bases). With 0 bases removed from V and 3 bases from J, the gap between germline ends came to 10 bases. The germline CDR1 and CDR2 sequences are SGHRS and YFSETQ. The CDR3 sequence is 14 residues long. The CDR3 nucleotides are TGCGCCAGCAGCTTGGGAGGGAATGACTACGAGCAGTACTTC. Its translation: CASSLGGNDYEQYF. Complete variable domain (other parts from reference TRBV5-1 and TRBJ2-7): KAGVTQTPRYLIKTRGQQVTLSCSPISGHRSVSWYQQTPGQGLQFLFEYFSETQRNKGNFPGRFSGRQFSNSRSEMNVSTLELGDSALYLCASSLGGNDYEQYFGPGTRLTVT.

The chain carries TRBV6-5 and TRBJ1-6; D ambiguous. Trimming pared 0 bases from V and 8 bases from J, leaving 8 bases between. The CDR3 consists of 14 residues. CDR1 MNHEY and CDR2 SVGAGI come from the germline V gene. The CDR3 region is CASSYSGSYSPLHF. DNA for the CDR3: TGTGCCAGCAGTTACTCCGGGAGCTATTCACCCCTCCACTTT.

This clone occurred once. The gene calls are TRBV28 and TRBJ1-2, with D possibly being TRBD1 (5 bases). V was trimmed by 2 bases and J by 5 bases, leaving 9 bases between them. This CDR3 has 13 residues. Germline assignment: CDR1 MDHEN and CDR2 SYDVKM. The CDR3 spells CASSLQGFYGYTF. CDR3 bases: TGTGCCAGCAGTTTACAGGGATTTTATGGCTACACCTTC.

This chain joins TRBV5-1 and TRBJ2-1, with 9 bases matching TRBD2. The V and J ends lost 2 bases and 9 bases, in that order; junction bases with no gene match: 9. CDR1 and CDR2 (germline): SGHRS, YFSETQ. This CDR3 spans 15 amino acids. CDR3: CASSFGSGGAGEQFF. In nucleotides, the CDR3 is TGCGCCAGCAGCTTTGGTAGCGGGGGAGCGGGTGAGCAGTTCTTC.

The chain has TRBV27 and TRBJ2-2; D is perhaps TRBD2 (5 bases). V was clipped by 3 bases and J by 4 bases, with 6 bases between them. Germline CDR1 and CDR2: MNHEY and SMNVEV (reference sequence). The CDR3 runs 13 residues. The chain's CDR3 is CASSFGVTGELFF. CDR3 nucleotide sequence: TGTGCCAGCAGTTTCGGGGTCACCGGGGAGCTGTTTTTT.

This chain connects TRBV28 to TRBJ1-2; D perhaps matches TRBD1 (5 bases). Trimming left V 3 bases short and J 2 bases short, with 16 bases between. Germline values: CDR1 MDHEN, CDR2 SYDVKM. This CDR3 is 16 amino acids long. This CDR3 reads CASSLGQGAWNYGYTF. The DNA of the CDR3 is TGTGCCAGCAGTTTGGGGCAAGGGGCCTGGAACTATGGCTACACCTTC.